This TCR beta chain is from a study of shared clonotypes between healthy human individuals. Study-wide results and caveats: Limited genetic and exposure-history diversity came from having few donors.

Naive CD8 populations comprised CD45RO-negative cells positively selected for CCR7, excluding terminally differentiated effector memory CD45RA+ cells. Remarks on this clone: The antigen is unknown.

The CDR3 is made up of 16 amino acids. The V gene lost 7 bases and the J gene lost 8 bases, with 26 bases spanning the gap. Looked up from germline, CDR1 is MDHEN and CDR2 is SYDVKM. The table came from immunoSEQ multiplex PCR; TCRdb's copy has only in-frame clones and leaves some out. The table lists about 2.2 million clones, about 93% of them singletons. Sequences were obtained from naive CD8+ T cells from PBMCs. This sequence joins TRBV28 and TRBJ1-2; D is undetermined. This TCR was sampled from a man aged 18 to 29 in good health. Some clones in this sample may be carry-over from other donors' samples. The CDR3 bases are TGTGCCAGCAACCACCCCCCGCCGGGAACGATGGCAGGCTACACCTTC. Its protein product is CASNHPPPGTMAGYTF.